Below, 24 T cell receptor beta chains from the same sample are listed, as sequenced in a study of blood T cells in healthy people across ages (dated by TCRdb to about 2015). Libraries were made using 5' RACE. The reads were generated on an Illumina HiSeq 2500. A second about 7 to 12 cycle PCR used a sample-barcoded 5' primer and a J-beta primer mix. Starting from the raw public reads, TCRdb applied fastp trimming at Q25, assembled clones with MiXCR and retained in-frame beta chains. Entries that share a CDR3 protein sequence are merged under the most common genes and DNA. This sample has 250,000 to 300,000 distinct CDR3 sequences in its table, and around 27% of those were observed once. 25% to 35% of the sample rests with the top ten. The sample was blood. These receptors were obtained from a woman aged 70 to 79 in good health.

This clonotype came up a few times. The chain employs TRBV18 and TRBJ2-5, with 8 bases that match TRBD1. The J call may be in error: the DNA end matches TRBJ2-1 better. CDR3 length: 14 amino acids. Germline V gene sequence: CDR1 KGHSH, CDR2 LQKENI. This CDR3 is CASSPQGAGNEQFF. CDR3 DNA: TGTGCCAGCTCACCGCAGGGGGCTGGGAATGAGCAGTTCTTC.

CDR3 coding DNA: TGTGCCAGCAGCCCAAGGGGGGAAGAGACCCAGTACTTC. It specifies CASSPRGEETQYF. The chain employs TRBV6-6 and TRBJ2-5; D possibly uses TRBD1 or TRBD2 (6 bases each). The CDR3 sequence is 13 residues long. The germline CDR1 and CDR2 sequences are MNHNY and SVGAGI (reference sequence). Between the trimmed V and J ends, which lost 6 bases and 3 bases, there was a span of 11 bases.

In this sample, this clonotype turned up many times. The gene calls are TRBV29-1 and TRBJ2-5; D ambiguous. The V gene lost 5 bases and the J gene lost 1 base, with 8 bases spanning the gap. From germline, CDR1 is SQVTM and CDR2 ANQGSEA. CDR3 length: 12 amino acids. Here the CDR3 DNA reads TGCAGCGTTCAAGCTATCCAAGAGACCCAGTACTTC. Amino acid sequence: CSVQAIQETQYF.

This clonotype was detected only a few times. The chain joins TRBV15 to TRBJ1-4; D not certain. Between the trimmed V and J ends, which lost 4 bases and 1 base, there was a span of 16 bases. Germline V gene sequence: CDR1 LNHNV, CDR2 YYDKDF (reference sequence). The CDR3 has 17 amino acids. CDR3 loop: CATSTETSTLTNEKLFF. DNA of the CDR3: TGTGCCACCAGCACTGAGACATCCACCTTAACTAATGAAAAACTGTTTTTT.

CDR3 coding DNA: TGTGCCAGCAGCTTTCGACTAGCGGGAGAGTCAGATACGCAGTATTTT. Translation gives CASSFRLAGESDTQYF. The chain couples TRBV7-2 to TRBJ2-3; TRBD2 matches 12 bases. Germline V gene sequence: CDR1 SGHTA, CDR2 FQGNSA. The ends lost 3 bases at V and 4 bases at J; junction bases unmatched: 5. This CDR3 contains 16 residues.

This clonotype was detected once. This sequence joins TRBV5-1 and TRBJ1-1; possible D gene TRBD1, 5 bases. Looked up from germline, CDR1 is SGHRS and CDR2 is YFSETQ. The CDR3 loop spans 14 amino acids. Trimming took 3 bases from V and 6 from J, leaving 15 bases between them. CDR3 nucleotide sequence: TGCGCCAGCAGCTCGGGACCGGTGGAATCTGAAGCTTTCTTT. Amino acids: CASSSGPVESEAFF. Full variable domain (outside the CDR3, taken from reference TRBV5-1 and TRBJ1-1): KAGVTQTPRYLIKTRGQQVTLSCSPISGHRSVSWYQQTPGQGLQFLFEYFSETQRNKGNFPGRFSGRQFSNSRSEMNVSTLELGDSALYLCASSSGPVESEAFFGQGTRLTVV.

The chain employs TRBV21-1 and TRBJ1-4; no DNA check was done on the table's D call, TRBD1. TRBV21-1 is termed a pseudogene. The CDR3 is made up of 18 amino acids. The CDR3 DNA reads TGTGCCAGCAGCAAAGTTGGGACAGGGGGCGACGTTAATGAAAAACTGTTTTTT. Its translation: CASSKVGTGGDVNEKLFF.

V usage is TRBV29-1 and J usage is TRBJ2-1; no clear D gene. This CDR3 is built from 13 residues. Germline assignment: CDR1 SQVTM and CDR2 ANQGSEA. The V end lost 8 bases, the J end lost 0 bases, and 11 bases lay between the germline ends. The CDR3 DNA reads TGCAGCCTAGGAGAGGACTCCTACAATGAGCAGTTCTTC. This codes for CSLGEDSYNEQFF.

This clonotype was detected only once. The junction shows a germline mismatch at one end, possibly a read error. The chain combines TRBV4-3 with TRBJ2-1; D gene ambiguous. This CDR3 region has 14 residues. Germline V gene lookup returns CDR1 LGHNA and CDR2 YSLEER. CDR3 in amino acids: CASSQDRSDNEQFF. CDR3 DNA sequence: TGCGCCAGCAGCCAAGATCGCTCCGACAATGAGCAGTTCTTC.

This clonotype was observed a handful of times. V gene TRBV5-1 combines with J gene TRBJ1-5; D is uncertain. V was shortened by 4 bases and J by 3 bases, with 8 bases between the two germline ends. In germline, CDR1 is SGHRS, CDR2 YFSETQ. There are 13 residues in the CDR3. CDR3: CASSTGPNQPQHF. The DNA of the CDR3 is TGCGCCAGCAGCACCGGACCCAATCAGCCCCAGCATTTT. Complete variable domain (other parts from reference TRBV5-1 and TRBJ1-5): KAGVTQTPRYLIKTRGQQVTLSCSPISGHRSVSWYQQTPGQGLQFLFEYFSETQRNKGNFPGRFSGRQFSNSRSEMNVSTLELGDSALYLCASSTGPNQPQHFGDGTRLSIL.

The chain combines TRBV5-6 with TRBJ1-1; 8 nucleotides agree with TRBD1. Germline loops: CDR1 SGHDT, CDR2 YYEEEE. Trimming at V came to 4 bases and at J to 0 bases, leaving 5 bases not matched to a gene. The CDR3 covers 15 residues. The CDR3 DNA is TGTGCCAGCAGCCCCGAGACAGGGGTGAACACTGAAGCTTTCTTT. Protein product: CASSPETGVNTEAFF.

This sequence joins TRBV29-1 and TRBJ1-3; D may be TRBD1 (6 bases). Trimming removed 6 bases at V and 0 bases at J, with 18 bases between. The CDR3 spans 16 residues. Germline assignment: CDR1 SQVTM and CDR2 ANQGSEA. For the CDR3, the DNA is TGCAGCGTGATACAACGAACAGGGAGCTCTGGAAACACCATATATTTT. Translating gives CSVIQRTGSSGNTIYF.

This chain links TRBV6-2 or TRBV6-3 with TRBJ2-1; 15 bases line up with TRBD2. Trimming took 4 bases from V and 1 from J; bases not matched to a gene: 5. The length of the CDR3 is 18 residues. The germline V gene has CDR1 MNHEY and CDR2 SVGEGT. Here the CDR3 DNA reads TGTGCCAGCAGTTTTTTGGGACTAGCGGGAGGATCCTACAATGAGCAGTTCTTC. Translated, it gives CASSFLGLAGGSYNEQFF.

This clonotype was recorded a few times. This chain uses TRBV29-1 with TRBJ2-1; 7 bases are a match to TRBD2. The CDR3 spans 15 residues. Germline loops: CDR1 SQVTM, CDR2 ANQGSEA. Unmatched junction bases numbered 9, after V lost 7 bases and J lost 0 bases. As DNA, the CDR3 is TGCAGCGCCGAGGGAGGGAGGCCCTCCTACAATGAGCAGTTCTTC. Protein sequence: CSAEGGRPSYNEQFF.

J is TRBJ1-5 and V is TRBV6-1, with no clear D. Germline V gene lookup returns CDR1 MNHNS and CDR2 SASEGT. The CDR3 length is 14 residues. Trimming pared 4 bases from V and 0 bases from J, leaving 7 bases between. The CDR3 nucleotides read TGTGCCAGCAGTGTAGAATATAGCAATCAGCCCCAGCATTTT. It codes for CASSVEYSNQPQHF.

V and J are TRBV7-2 and TRBJ2-2; TRBD2 matches at 9 bases. Losses at the gene ends were 4 bases for V and 5 bases for J; bases not matched to a gene: 5. This CDR3 has 15 residues. Germline V CDR1 and CDR2: SGHTA, FQGNSA. CDR3 coding DNA: TGTGCCAGCAGCTCCCGGCGGGAGGGGACCGGGGAGCTGTTTTTT. Residues: CASSSRREGTGELFF.

This clonotype was seen only a few times. The chain links TRBV20-1 to TRBJ2-7, with TRBD2 as a possible D gene (5 bases). The V gene lost 6 bases and the J gene lost 6 bases, with 15 bases spanning the gap. The V gene's germline CDR1 is DFQATT and CDR2 SNEGSKA (reference sequence). The CDR3 sequence is 12 residues long. Here the CDR3 DNA reads TGCAGTGCCCAGTACGGGGTAGGCGAGCAGTACTTC. Translation: CSAQYGVGEQYF.

The rearrangement joins TRBV7-3 to TRBJ2-5, with a tentative D call TRBD1 (5 bases). CDR1 SGHTA and CDR2 FQGTGA come from the germline V gene. The V and J ends lost 5 bases and 2 bases respectively, with 12 bases between them. The CDR3 consists of 14 residues. CDR3 DNA: TGTGCCAGCAGCCCCGACAGAAATCAAGAGACCCAGTACTTC. Translating it yields CASSPDRNQETQYF.

The chain employs TRBV7-2 and TRBJ2-1, with TRBD2 identical over 8 bases. The CDR3 runs to 16 residues. The ends lost 2 bases at V and 1 base at J; junction bases unmatched: 4. Germline V gene lookup returns CDR1 SGHTA and CDR2 FQGNSA. The CDR3 DNA reads as TGTGCCAGCAGCTTACAGAGCGGGAGTTCCTACAATGAGCAGTTCTTC. The encoded protein is CASSLQSGSSYNEQFF.

This clonotype turned up a few times. The genes are TRBV6-1 and TRBJ2-1, with TRBD1 matching over 7 bases. J was trimmed by 10 bases and V by 7 bases; bases with no gene match: 10. This CDR3 has 13 amino acids. Germline V gives CDR1 MNHNS, CDR2 SASEGT. The CDR3 protein is CASTARQGLEQFF. The CDR3, as DNA: TGTGCCAGCACCGCTCGACAGGGTCTCGAGCAGTTCTTC.

The chain links TRBV29-1 to TRBJ2-1; 10 bases are shared with TRBD2. The CDR3 is made up of 15 amino acids. Trimming at V came to 7 bases and at J to 4 bases, leaving 10 bases not matched to a gene. From germline, CDR1 is SQVTM and CDR2 ANQGSEA. The CDR3 DNA reads TGCAGCGCTCTTAGGCTGGGACTAGCGTACAATGAGCAGTTCTTC. Its protein product is CSALRLGLAYNEQFF.

The chain carries TRBV7-2 and TRBJ2-1; 11 bases fit TRBD2. Germline V CDR1 and CDR2: SGHTA, FQGNSA. The CDR3 is 15 amino acids. J lost 5 bases, V lost 5 bases, and 5 bases had no gene match. In nucleotides, the CDR3 is TGTGCCAGCAGCGTTAGCGGGAGGGGTCACAATGAGCAGTTCTTC. It translates to CASSVSGRGHNEQFF.

The chain employs TRBV7-3 and TRBJ2-1; 10 bases fit TRBD2. The CDR3 is 19 residues long. Trimming took 0 bases from V and 6 from J; bases not matched to a gene: 14. The germline gives CDR1 SGHTA, CDR2 FQGTGA. CDR3 protein: CASSLTASGSNIILNEQFF. As DNA, the CDR3 is TGTGCCAGCAGCTTAACAGCTAGCGGGAGCAACATTATCCTCAATGAGCAGTTCTTC.

This chain links TRBV20-1 with TRBJ2-2; D perhaps matches TRBD2 (5 bases). V was clipped by 2 bases and J by 6 bases, with 13 bases between them. CDR3 length: 14 residues. Germline V CDR1 and CDR2: DFQATT, SNEGSKA (reference sequence). CDR3 sequence (DNA): TGCAGTGCTAGACCGGGAATCACCCCCGGGGAGCTGTTTTTT. Its protein is CSARPGITPGELFF.